This is a list of T cell receptor beta chains from one sample in a study of human T cells and chemical hapten exposure. In TCRdb, the RACE reads were re-called with MiXCR into one record per CDR3 protein. The data show about 250,000 distinct CDR3 sequences, roughly 7.7% seen once. Material: whole blood, obtained in connection with sensitization to the hapten diphenylcyclopropenone (DPC). These TCRs come from a man between 18 and 35 years old with alopecia areata. Some clones in this sample may be carry-over from other donors' samples. Both conserved end residues are part of each CDR3. The order of the fields is J gene, D gene, clone size, V gene, CDR3 DNA, CDR3 protein. A D gene is named only where the DNA matches it firmly. Rows give clone size only sometimes, using once, few, many, or a class for an expanded clone.

TRBJ1-1 | - | - | TRBV20-1 | TGCAGTGGACGCACACCCAACACTGAAGCTTTCTTT | CSGRTPNTEAFF
TRBJ1-2 | TRBD1 | few | TRBV7-3 | TGTGCCAGCAGCCGCCGACAGGGAGAAGGCTACACCTTC | CASSRRQGEGYTF
TRBJ1-4 | - | many | TRBV6-1 | TGTGCCAGCAGTGAAAAGGGGAATCAGATCGCTAATGAAAAACTGTTTTTT | CASSEKGNQIANEKLFF
TRBJ1-2 | - | - | TRBV7-3 | TGTGCCAGCAGCTTCGGGAGGGGCGGTGGCTACACCTTC | CASSFGRGGGYTF
TRBJ1-3 | - | many | TRBV6-6 | TGTGCCAGCTGGAATGGAAACACCATATATTTT | CASWNGNTIYF
TRBJ1-1 | TRBD1 | many | TRBV4-1 | TGCGCCAGCAGCTTTCCCGGGACAGGGGTCACTGAAGCTTTCTTT | CASSFPGTGVTEAFF
TRBJ2-1 | - | - | TRBV6-5 | TGTGCCAGCAGTTACTCTTTTAGAGGAAATGCTTACAATGAGCAGTTCTTC | CASSYSFRGNAYNEQFF
TRBJ1-2 | - | few | TRBV7-2 | TGTGCCAGCAGTCCTCAGGGTCTGGTTGTCTCTGGCTACACCTTC | CASSPQGLVVSGYTF
TRBJ1-2 | - | few | TRBV29-1 | TGCAGCGTTGGGGACCCGGACAGTACCTCCCCTAACTATGGCTACACCTTC | CSVGDPDSTSPNYGYTF
TRBJ2-5 | - | - | TRBV11-2 | TGTGCCACCACACAAGGCAGGGTGGGAGAGACCCAGTACTTC | CATTQGRVGETQYF
TRBJ1-2 | - | many | TRBV28 | TGTGCCAGCAGCTTCATTCAGGAAAGGCCCCATGGCTACACCTTC | CASSFIQERPHGYTF
TRBJ1-6 | - | - | TRBV10-3 | TGTGCCATCAGTGAACGCGGGGCCTATAATTCACCCCTCCACTTT | CAISERGAYNSPLHF
TRBJ2-7 | TRBD1 | few | TRBV4-3 | TGCGCCAGCAGCCAAGGTTTCGCACAGGGGACCTACGAGCAGTACTTC | CASSQGFAQGTYEQYF
TRBJ2-3 | - | few | TRBV28 | TGTGCCAGCAGTGGTTCGACGACTCGAACAGATACGCAGTATTTT | CASSGSTTRTDTQYF
TRBJ2-3 | TRBD2 | - | TRBV6-2/TRBV6-3 | TGTGCCAGCAGTCCGAGAACTAGCGGGGCTCCAGATACGCAGTATTTT | CASSPRTSGAPDTQYF
TRBJ2-3 | TRBD2 | - | TRBV9 | TGTGCCAGCAGCTTTGGGACTAGCGGGGGTAGCACAGATACGCAGTATTTT | CASSFGTSGGSTDTQYF
TRBJ2-1 | - | many | TRBV29-1 | TGCAGCGTTGAAGCGCTTAAGGGGGGGGTGAGGCAGTTCTTC | CSVEALKGGVRQFF
TRBJ2-2 | - | few | TRBV9 | TGTGCCAGCAAAAAACAGGGTTCGGGCACCGGGGAGCTGTTTTTT | CASKKQGSGTGELFF
TRBJ2-2 | TRBD2 | - | TRBV7-2 | TGTGTCAGCAGCAGACTAGCGGGGGGTCACACCGGGGAGCTGTTTTTT | CVSSRLAGGHTGELFF
TRBJ1-1 | - | many | TRBV6-5 | TGTGCCAGCAGTTACTCGACCGGGGTTGGAGCTTTCTTT | CASSYSTGVGAFF
TRBJ2-1 | TRBD2 | - | TRBV7-2 | TGTGCCAGCAGCCCCAGCGGGGGCACCTACAATGAGCAGTTCTTC | CASSPSGGTYNEQFF
TRBJ1-4 | - | many | TRBV5-4 | TGTGCCAGCAGCCCGACATCCGGGATAAATGAAAAACTGTTTTTT | CASSPTSGINEKLFF
TRBJ1-3 | TRBD1 | many | TRBV14 | TGTGCCAGCAGCCAAGATGGCCAGGGGGCTGGAAACACCATATATTTT | CASSQDGQGAGNTIYF
TRBJ2-7 | TRBD1 | - | TRBV7-9 | TGTGCCAGCAGCTTAGTCGTGGGACAGGGGGCTAACGAGCAGTACTTC | CASSLVVGQGANEQYF